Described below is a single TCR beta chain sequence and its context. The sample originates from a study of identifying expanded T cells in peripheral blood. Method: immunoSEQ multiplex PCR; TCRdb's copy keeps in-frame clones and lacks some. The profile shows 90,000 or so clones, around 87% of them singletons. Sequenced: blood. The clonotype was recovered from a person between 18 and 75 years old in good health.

CDR3 DNA sequence: TGTGCCAGCAGCCCCGGGGTCGCGGGAGATACGCAGTATTTT. It translates to CASSPGVAGDTQYF. The chain links TRBV9 to TRBJ2-3; D is perhaps TRBD2 (5 bases). V shed 4 bases and J shed 5 bases, with 14 bases lying between them. There are 14 residues in the CDR3. The germline V gene encodes CDR1 SGDLS and CDR2 YYNGEE.